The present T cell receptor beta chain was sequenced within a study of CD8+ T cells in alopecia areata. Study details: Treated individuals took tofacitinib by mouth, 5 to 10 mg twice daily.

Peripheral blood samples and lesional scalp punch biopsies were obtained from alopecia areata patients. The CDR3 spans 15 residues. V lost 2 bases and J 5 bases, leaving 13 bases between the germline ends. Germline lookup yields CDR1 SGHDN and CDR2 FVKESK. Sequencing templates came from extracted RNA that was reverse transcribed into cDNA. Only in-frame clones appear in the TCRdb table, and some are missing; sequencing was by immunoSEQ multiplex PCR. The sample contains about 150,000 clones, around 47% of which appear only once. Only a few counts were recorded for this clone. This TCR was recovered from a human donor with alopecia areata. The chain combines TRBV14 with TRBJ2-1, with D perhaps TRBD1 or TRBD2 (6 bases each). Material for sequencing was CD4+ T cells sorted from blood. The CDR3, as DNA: TGTGCCAGCAGCCAATGGTCGGGGGCGAACAATGAGCAGTTCTTC. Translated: CASSQWSGANNEQFF. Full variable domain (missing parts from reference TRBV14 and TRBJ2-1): EAGVTQFPSHSVIEKGQTVTLRCDPISGHDNLYWYRRVMGKEIKFLLHFVKESKQDESGMPNNRFLAERTGGTYSTLKVQPAELEDSGVYFCASSQWSGANNEQFFGPGTRLTVL.